This T cell receptor (beta chain) appears in the sequencing data of a study of T cell responses to AZD1222 COVID-19 vaccine. On the study more broadly: Whether given at about 4 or about 12 weeks, second doses were pooled. Findings and limits, study-wide: Only after the peak T cell response were repertoires sampled. Recipients of two AZD1222 doses showed rising Spike-specific TCR breadth and depth. Nearly half of unique spike-specific TCRs reportedly avoided B.1.351 and B.1.1.7 mutated regions.

For this clone: Its antigen is not known.

Clones were read by immunoSEQ multiplex PCR, and TCRdb kept only the in-frame ones, dropping some. In the table there are around 100,000 clones, about 86% of which are singletons. Germline CDR1 SGHRS, CDR2 YFSETQ. CDR3 length: 16 residues. The junction had 7 bases not matched to a gene; V was cut back by 4 bases and J by 1 base. The sequence derives from an adult in good health. J is TRBJ2-7 and V is TRBV5-1, with 11 bases aligning to TRBD2. The sequencing here drew on peripheral blood, taken on day 0 of AZD1222 vaccination. CDR3 in DNA: TGCGCCAGCAGCCCGGGGACTAGCGGTAGATCCTACGAGCAGTACTTC. Its protein product is CASSPGTSGRSYEQYF.